The 8 T cell receptor beta chains given below trace back to one sample, sequenced in a study of T-cell reconstitution after alpha-beta-depleted transplantation in children. It was with unique molecular identifiers that the TCRbeta library was prepared. TCRdb called the PCR reads again in MiXCR, with one record for every CDR3 protein. This table has 500,000 to 750,000 distinct CDR3 sequences, roughly 27% appearing once. The sequencing here drew on PBMCs, taken before TCRalphabeta/CD19-depleted stem cell transplant. These receptor sequences come from a boy less than two years old with Wiskott-Aldrich syndrome, due to receive a stem cell transplant.

This clonotype was seen a handful of times. The chain recombines TRBV5-1 with TRBJ1-1; no clear D. Germline CDR1 reads SGHRS; CDR2 reads YFSETQ. The CDR3 contains 14 residues. V dropped 0 bases and J dropped 5 bases, with 11 bases sitting between them. In nucleotides, the CDR3 is TGCGCCAGCAGCTTGGGGGGTGTCGATACTGAAGCTTTCTTT. Its translation is CASSLGGVDTEAFF.

The chain combines TRBV6-1 with TRBJ2-1; the D is unclear. The CDR3 runs 15 residues. CDR1 and CDR2 (germline): MNHNS, SASEGT. V was cut by 6 bases and J by 0 bases, with 12 bases left in between. The DNA of the CDR3 is TGTGCCAGCAGACCACAAATTAACTCCTACAATGAGCAGTTCTTC. This gives the protein CASRPQINSYNEQFF.

The chain carries TRBV20-1 and TRBJ2-1; D is perhaps TRBD1 (5 bases). This CDR3 contains 16 residues. The V gene lost 0 bases and the J gene lost 5 bases, with 17 bases spanning the gap. Germline V gene lookup returns CDR1 DFQATT and CDR2 SNEGSKA (reference sequence). The DNA for the CDR3 is TGCAGTGCTAGAGATAGGCGCAGGGTACTGAACAATGAGCAGTTCTTC. Amino acids: CSARDRRRVLNNEQFF.

A few counts support this clonotype. The V gene is TRBV20-1, the J gene TRBJ2-2; tentatively, D is TRBD2 (5 bases). This CDR3 spans 14 amino acids. Trimming left V 6 bases short and J 7 bases short, with 18 bases between. From germline, CDR1 is DFQATT and CDR2 SNEGSKA (reference sequence). CDR3 amino acids: CSAPREGVSGELFF. The CDR3 coding sequence is TGCAGTGCCCCGCGAGAGGGAGTAAGCGGGGAGCTGTTTTTT.

This clonotype was seen a handful of times. The V call is TRBV7-3, the J call TRBJ2-3; either TRBD1 or TRBD2 may supply D (6 bases each). V dropped 2 bases and J dropped 1 base, with 13 bases sitting between them. The length of the CDR3 is 16 residues. CDR1 and CDR2 from the germline V gene are SGHTA and FQGTGA. In nucleotides, the CDR3 is TGTGCCAGCAGCTTAGTTGGGGGGCTAGGCACAGATACGCAGTATTTT. This translates into CASSLVGGLGTDTQYF.

This clonotype was observed a few times. This rearrangement joins TRBV29-1 to TRBJ2-1; D is perhaps TRBD1 (5 bases). Between the trimmed V and J ends, which lost 4 bases and 8 bases, there was a span of 12 bases. This CDR3 has 12 residues. CDR1 SQVTM and CDR2 ANQGSEA come from the germline V gene. The CDR3 sequence is CSVVIRVYEQFF. The CDR3 coding sequence is TGCAGCGTTGTCATCAGGGTATATGAGCAGTTCTTC.

This clonotype has only a few counts. CDR3 amino acids: CSAREGAREYGYTF. Here the CDR3 DNA reads TGCAGTGCTCGTGAGGGGGCAAGAGAGTATGGCTACACCTTC. The chain joins TRBV20-1 to TRBJ1-2, with 7 bases that match TRBD1. The V and J ends lost 5 bases and 5 bases, in that order; junction bases with no gene match: 11. Germline loops: CDR1 DFQATT, CDR2 SNEGSKA (reference sequence). The CDR3 extends over 14 amino acids.

This clonotype was recorded only once. This chain joins TRBV20-1 and TRBJ2-1, with 12 bases that match TRBD2. Germline V gives CDR1 DFQATT, CDR2 SNEGSKA (reference sequence). This CDR3 contains 12 residues. CDR3 loop: CSGRLAGDEQFF. In DNA form, the CDR3 reads TGCAGCGGGAGACTAGCGGGAGATGAGCAGTTCTTC.